This TCR beta chain was sequenced for a study of blood T cell repertoires in COVID-19. Study details: Material from acute and convalescent COVID-19 was sourced from the United States, Italy and Spain.

The assay was immunoSEQ multiplex PCR, and TCRdb's table has in-frame clones only and misses some. Here the sample spans 9,500 to 15,000 clones, approximately 70% being singletons. The CDR3 totals 15 residues. Germline loops: CDR1 MNHEY, CDR2 SVGAGI. V gave up 5 bases and J gave up 6 bases, with 18 bases separating them. The TCR sequence derives from a human donor in a cohort sampled during active COVID-19. The chain recombines TRBV6-5 with TRBJ2-3; D perhaps matches TRBD2 (5 bases). Sequencing input: peripheral blood. CDR3 protein: CASSQDGVRRDTQYF. The CDR3 region has the DNA TGTGCCAGCAGTCAGGATGGGGTTAGGAGGGATACGCAGTATTTT.